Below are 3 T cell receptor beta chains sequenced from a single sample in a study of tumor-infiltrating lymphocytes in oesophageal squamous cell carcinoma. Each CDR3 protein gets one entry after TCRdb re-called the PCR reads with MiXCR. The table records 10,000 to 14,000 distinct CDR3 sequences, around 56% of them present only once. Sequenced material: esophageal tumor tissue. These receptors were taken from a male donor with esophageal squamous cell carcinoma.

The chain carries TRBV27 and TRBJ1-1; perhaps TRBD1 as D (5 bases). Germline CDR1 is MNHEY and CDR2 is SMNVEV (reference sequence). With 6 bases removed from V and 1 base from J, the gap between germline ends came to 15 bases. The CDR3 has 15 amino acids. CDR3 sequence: CASSLGDRENTEAFF. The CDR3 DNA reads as TGTGCCAGCAGCCTTGGAGACAGAGAGAACACTGAAGCTTTCTTT.

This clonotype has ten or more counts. CDR3 nucleotides: TGTGCCAGCAGTTTATTGGGGGGAGGAATGAACACTGAAGCTTTCTTT. This gives the protein CASSLLGGGMNTEAFF. V and J are TRBV28 and TRBJ1-1, with a weak D call TRBD1 (5 bases). Germline assignment: CDR1 MDHEN and CDR2 SYDVKM. CDR3 length: 16 residues. V was clipped by 1 base and J by 0 bases, with 12 bases between them.

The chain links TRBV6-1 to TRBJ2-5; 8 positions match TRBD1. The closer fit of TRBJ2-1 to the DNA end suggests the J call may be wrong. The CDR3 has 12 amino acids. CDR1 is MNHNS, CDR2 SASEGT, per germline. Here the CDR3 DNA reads TGTGCCAGCAGTGGACAGGGGAATGAGCAGTTCTTC. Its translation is CASSGQGNEQFF.